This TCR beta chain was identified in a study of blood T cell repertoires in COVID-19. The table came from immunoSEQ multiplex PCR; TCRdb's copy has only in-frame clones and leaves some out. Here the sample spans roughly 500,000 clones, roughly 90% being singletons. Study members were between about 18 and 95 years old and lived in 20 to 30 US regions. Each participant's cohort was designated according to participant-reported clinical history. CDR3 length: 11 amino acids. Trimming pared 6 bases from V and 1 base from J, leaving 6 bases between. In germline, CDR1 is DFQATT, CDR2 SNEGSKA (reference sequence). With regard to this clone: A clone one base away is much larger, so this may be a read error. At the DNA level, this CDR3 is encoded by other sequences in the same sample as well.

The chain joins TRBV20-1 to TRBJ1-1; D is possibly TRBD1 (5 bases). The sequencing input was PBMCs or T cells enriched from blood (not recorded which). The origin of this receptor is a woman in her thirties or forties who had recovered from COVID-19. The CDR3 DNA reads TGCAGTGCCGGGGGGAACACTGAAGCTTTCTTT. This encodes CSAGGNTEAFF.